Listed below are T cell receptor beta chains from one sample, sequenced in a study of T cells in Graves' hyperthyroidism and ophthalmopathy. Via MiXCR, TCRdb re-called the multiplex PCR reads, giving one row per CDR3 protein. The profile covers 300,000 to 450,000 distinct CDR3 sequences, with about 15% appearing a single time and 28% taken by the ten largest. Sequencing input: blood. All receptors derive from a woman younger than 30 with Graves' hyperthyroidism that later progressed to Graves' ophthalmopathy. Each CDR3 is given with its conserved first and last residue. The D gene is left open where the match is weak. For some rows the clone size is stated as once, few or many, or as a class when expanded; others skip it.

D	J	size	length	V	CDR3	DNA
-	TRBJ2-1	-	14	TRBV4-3	CASSPTTDGNEQFF	TGCGCCAGCAGCCCGACGACCGACGGCAATGAGCAGTTCTTC
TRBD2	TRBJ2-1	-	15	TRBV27	CASSNRGRPYNEQFF	TGTGCCAGCAGTAACCGCGGGAGACCCTACAATGAGCAGTTCTTC
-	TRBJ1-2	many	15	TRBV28	CASSPPQRLVGGYTF	TGTGCCAGCAGTCCCCCCCAGCGCCTCGTTGGGGGCTACACCTTC
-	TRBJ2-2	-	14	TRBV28	CASSQPLGTGELFF	TGTGCCAGCAGTCAACCCCTAGGTACCGGGGAGCTGTTTTTT
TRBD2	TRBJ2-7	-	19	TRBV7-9	CASSLGVSAVAGVSDEQYF	TGTGCCAGCAGCTTAGGGGTTTCTGCGGTAGCGGGAGTGTCGGACGAGCAGTACTTC
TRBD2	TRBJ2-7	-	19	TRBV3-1	CASSPPPSGSSHGTYEQYF	TGTGCCAGCAGCCCACCCCCTAGCGGGAGTTCCCATGGGACCTACGAGCAGTACTTC
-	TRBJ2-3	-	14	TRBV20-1	CSAEQDSATDTQYF	TGCAGTGCAGAACAGGATAGCGCGACAGATACGCAGTATTTT
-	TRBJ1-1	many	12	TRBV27	CASSTTNTEAFF	TGTGCCAGCAGTACGACAAACACTGAAGCTTTCTTT
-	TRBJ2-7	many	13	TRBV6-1	CASSHPKGYEQYF	TGTGCCAGCAGTCATCCCAAGGGCTACGAGCAGTACTTC
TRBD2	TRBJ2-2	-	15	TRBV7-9	CASSMRLARAGELFF	TGTGCCAGCAGCATGAGACTAGCGAGGGCCGGGGAGCTGTTTTTT
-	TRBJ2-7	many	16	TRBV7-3	CASSPLGPPFSYEQYF	TGTGCCAGCAGCCCCCTAGGACCACCCTTCTCCTACGAGCAGTACTTC
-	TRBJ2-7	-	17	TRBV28	CASSSMIGTRDSYEQYF	TGTGCCAGCAGTTCCATGATCGGGACACGTGACTCCTACGAGCAGTACTTC
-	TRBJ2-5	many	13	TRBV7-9	CASTSAGQETQYF	TGTGCCAGCACCTCAGCAGGACAAGAGACCCAGTACTTC
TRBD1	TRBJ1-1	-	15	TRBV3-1	CASSQRARGATEAFF	TGTGCCAGCAGCCAAAGGGCCAGGGGGGCCACTGAAGCTTTCTTT
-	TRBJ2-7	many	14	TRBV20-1	CSARRVGGPYEQYF	TGCAGTGCTAGAAGGGTTGGGGGTCCATACGAGCAGTACTTC
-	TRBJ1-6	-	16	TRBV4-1	CASSQEPHGYNSPLHF	TGCGCCAGCAGCCAAGAACCTCACGGCTATAATTCACCCCTCCACTTT
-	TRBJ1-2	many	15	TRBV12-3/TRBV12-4	CASSLGSTIGGGYTF	TGTGCCAGCAGTTTAGGGTCCACCATCGGGGGCGGCTACACCTTC
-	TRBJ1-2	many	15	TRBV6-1	CASSTGGLTNYGYTF	TGTGCCAGCAGTACCGGCGGGCTCACTAACTATGGCTACACCTTC
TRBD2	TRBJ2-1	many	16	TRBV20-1	CSARGTSATLTDEQFF	TGCAGTGCTAGAGGGACTAGCGCCACTCTTACGGATGAGCAGTTCTTC
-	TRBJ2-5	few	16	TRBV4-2	CASSQGNRGGGETQYF	TGTGCCAGCAGCCAAGGCAACAGGGGTGGAGGGGAGACCCAGTACTTC
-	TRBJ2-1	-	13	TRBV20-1	CSAPPPPQLEQFF	TGCAGTGCTCCGCCCCCCCCCCAACTGGAGCAGTTCTTC
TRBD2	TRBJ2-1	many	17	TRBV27	CASSLQPLAGGYNEQFF	TGTGCCAGCAGTTTACAACCCCTAGCGGGAGGGTACAATGAGCAGTTCTTC
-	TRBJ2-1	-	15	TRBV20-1	CSAIPRPGRDDEQFF	TGCAGTGCTATCCCGAGACCAGGGAGAGACGATGAGCAGTTCTTC
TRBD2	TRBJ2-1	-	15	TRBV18	CASSPPVAGGNKQFF	TGTGCCAGCTCACCACCCGTAGCGGGAGGGAACAAGCAGTTCTTC
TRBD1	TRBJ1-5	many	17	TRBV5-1	CASSPGLGTGVGQPQHF	TGCGCCAGCAGCCCGGGTCTCGGGACAGGAGTCGGTCAGCCCCAGCATTTT
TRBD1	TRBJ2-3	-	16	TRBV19	CASRERQGALADTQYF	TGTGCCAGCAGAGAACGACAGGGGGCGCTGGCAGATACGCAGTATTTT
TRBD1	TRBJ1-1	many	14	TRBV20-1	CSARAGQGGTEAFF	TGCAGTGCTAGAGCGGGACAGGGCGGTACTGAAGCTTTCTTT
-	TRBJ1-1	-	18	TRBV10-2	CASSESMVGPFMNTEAFF	TGCGCCAGCAGTGAGTCGATGGTGGGGCCTTTCATGAACACTGAAGCTTTCTTT
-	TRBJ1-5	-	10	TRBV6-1	CASREVSMHF	TGTGCCAGCAGGGAGGTTAGCATGCATTTT
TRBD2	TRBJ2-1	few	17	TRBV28	CASSTRASGSSYNEQFF	TGTGCCAGCAGTACCCGGGCTAGCGGGAGCTCCTACAATGAGCAGTTCTTC
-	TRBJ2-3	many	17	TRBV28	CASSFRGYWDRKDTQYF	TGTGCCAGCAGCTTCCGGGGCTACTGGGATCGGAAAGATACGCAGTATTTT
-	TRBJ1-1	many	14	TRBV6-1	CASSTRDEAYEAFF	TGTGCCAGCAGCACCCGGGACGAGGCTTACGAAGCTTTCTTT
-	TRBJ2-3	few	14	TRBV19	CASRGAHSADTQYF	TGTGCCAGTAGAGGCGCCCATTCGGCGGATACGCAGTATTTT
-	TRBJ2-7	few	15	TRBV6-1	CASKLSNQDIYEQYF	TGTGCCAGCAAGCTTTCCAACCAGGATATCTACGAGCAGTACTTC
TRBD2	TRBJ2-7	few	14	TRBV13	CASSLNSGVYEQYF	TGTGCCAGCAGCTTAAATAGCGGGGTCTACGAGCAGTACTTC
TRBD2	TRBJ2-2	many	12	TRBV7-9	CASTIGGEELFF	TGTGCCAGCACCATCGGGGGGGAGGAGCTGTTTTTT
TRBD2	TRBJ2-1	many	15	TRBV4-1	CASSVAGASYNEQFF	TGCGCCAGCAGCGTTGCGGGAGCTTCCTACAATGAGCAGTTCTTC
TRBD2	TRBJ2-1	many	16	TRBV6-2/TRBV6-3	CASSPAGLSGHNEQFF	TGTGCCAGCAGCCCGGCGGGACTATCCGGACACAATGAGCAGTTCTTC
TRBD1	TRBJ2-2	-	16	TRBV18	CASSIQGAKNTGELFF	TGTGCCAGCTCTATTCAGGGGGCTAAGAACACCGGGGAGCTGTTTTTT
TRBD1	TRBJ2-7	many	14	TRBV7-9	CASSSWTGVVEQYF	TGTGCCAGCAGCTCCTGGACAGGGGTTGTCGAGCAGTACTTC
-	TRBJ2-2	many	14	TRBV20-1	CSATTGRVTGELFF	TGCAGTGCAACGACAGGGAGGGTCACCGGGGAGCTGTTTTTT
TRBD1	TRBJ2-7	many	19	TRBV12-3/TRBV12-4	CASSSFFSIGTAVSYEQYF	TGTGCCAGCAGTTCCTTTTTCTCTATCGGGACAGCGGTTTCCTACGAGCAGTACTTC
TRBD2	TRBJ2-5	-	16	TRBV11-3	CASSLVGGSGKETQYF	TGTGCCAGCAGCTTAGTAGGCGGGAGTGGAAAAGAGACCCAGTACTTC
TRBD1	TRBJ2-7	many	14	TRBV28	CASIPGGQGHEQYF	TGTGCCAGCATCCCCGGGGGACAGGGCCACGAGCAGTACTTC
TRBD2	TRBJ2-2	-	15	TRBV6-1	CASSFGLAVLRELFF	TGTGCCAGCAGCTTCGGACTAGCGGTGCTCAGGGAGCTGTTTTTT
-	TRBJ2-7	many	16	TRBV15	CATSRVGHLSSYEQYF	TGTGCCACCAGCAGAGTGGGACACTTAAGCTCCTACGAGCAGTACTTC
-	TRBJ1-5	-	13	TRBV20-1	CSARNRDDQPQHF	TGCAGTGCTCGTAACAGGGACGATCAGCCCCAGCATTTT
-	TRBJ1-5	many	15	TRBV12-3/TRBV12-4	CASSLGLSMDQPQHF	TGTGCCAGCAGCCTGGGTCTCTCAATGGATCAGCCCCAGCATTTT
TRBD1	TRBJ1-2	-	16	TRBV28	CASSLKYGTGGYGYTF	TGTGCCAGCAGTTTAAAGTATGGGACAGGGGGCTATGGCTACACCTTC
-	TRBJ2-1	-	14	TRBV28	CASRGTGSGGEQFF	TGTGCCTCTCGGGGAACGGGCTCTGGGGGTGAGCAGTTCTTC
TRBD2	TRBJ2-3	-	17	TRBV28	CASSFPPGLAGTDTQYF	TGTGCCAGCAGTTTCCCTCCGGGACTAGCGGGAACAGATACGCAGTATTTT
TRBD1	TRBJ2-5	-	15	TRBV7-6	CASSLVGQRQETQYF	TGTGCCAGCAGCTTAGTGGGACAGCGTCAAGAGACCCAGTACTTC
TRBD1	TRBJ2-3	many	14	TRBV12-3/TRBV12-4	CASSYRGTTDTQYF	TGTGCCAGCAGTTACAGGGGTACGACAGATACGCAGTATTTT
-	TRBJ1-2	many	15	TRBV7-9	CASSRNGGEGYGYTF	TGTGCCAGCAGTAGAAACGGGGGCGAGGGCTATGGCTACACCTTC
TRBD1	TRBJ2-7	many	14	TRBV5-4	CASSGDRGLYEQYF	TGTGCCAGCAGCGGCGACAGGGGGTTATACGAGCAGTACTTC
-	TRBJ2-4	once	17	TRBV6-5	CASSYSRPRVAKNIQYF	TGTGCCAGCAGTTACTCGAGGCCAAGGGTAGCCAAAAACATTCAGTACTTC
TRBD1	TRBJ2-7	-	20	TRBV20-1	CSARDAGTGGASGRIHEQYF	TGCAGTGCTAGAGATGCCGGGACAGGGGGCGCGAGCGGGAGGATCCACGAGCAGTACTTC